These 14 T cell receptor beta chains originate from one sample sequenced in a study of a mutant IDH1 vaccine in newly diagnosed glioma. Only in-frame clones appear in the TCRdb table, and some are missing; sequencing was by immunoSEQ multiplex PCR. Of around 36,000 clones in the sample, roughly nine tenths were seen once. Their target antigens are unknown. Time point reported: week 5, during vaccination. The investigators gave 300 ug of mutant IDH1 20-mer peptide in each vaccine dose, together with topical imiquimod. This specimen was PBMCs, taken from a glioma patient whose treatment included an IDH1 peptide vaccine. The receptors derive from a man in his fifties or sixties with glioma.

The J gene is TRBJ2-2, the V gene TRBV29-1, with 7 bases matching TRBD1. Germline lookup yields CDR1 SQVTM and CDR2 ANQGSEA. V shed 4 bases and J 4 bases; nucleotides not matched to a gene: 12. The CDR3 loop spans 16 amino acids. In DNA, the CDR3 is TGCAGCGTTGCAGCCGCCGGGACAGAACTCACCGGGGAGCTGTTTTTT. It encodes CSVAAAGTELTGELFF.

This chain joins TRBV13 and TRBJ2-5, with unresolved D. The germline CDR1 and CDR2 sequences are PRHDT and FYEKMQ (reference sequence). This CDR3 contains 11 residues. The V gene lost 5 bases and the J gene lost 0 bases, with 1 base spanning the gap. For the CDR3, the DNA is TGTGCCAGCAGCCACCAAGAGACCCAGTACTTC. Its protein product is CASSHQETQYF.

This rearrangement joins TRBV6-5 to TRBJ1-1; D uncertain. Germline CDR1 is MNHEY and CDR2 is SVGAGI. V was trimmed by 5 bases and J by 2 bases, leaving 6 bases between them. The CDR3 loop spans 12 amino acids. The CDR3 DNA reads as TGTGCCAGCAGTGGCTATAACACTGAAGCTTTCTTT. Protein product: CASSGYNTEAFF.

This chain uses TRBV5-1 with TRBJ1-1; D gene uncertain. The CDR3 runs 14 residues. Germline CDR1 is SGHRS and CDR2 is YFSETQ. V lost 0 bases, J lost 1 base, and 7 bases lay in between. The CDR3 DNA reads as TGCGCCAGCAGCTTGGGCGGGCCGAACACTGAAGCTTTCTTT. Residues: CASSLGGPNTEAFF.

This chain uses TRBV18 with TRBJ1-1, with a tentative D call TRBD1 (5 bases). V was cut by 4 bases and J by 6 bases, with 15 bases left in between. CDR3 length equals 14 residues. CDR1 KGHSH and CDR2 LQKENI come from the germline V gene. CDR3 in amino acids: CASSLITGHAEAFF. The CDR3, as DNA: TGTGCCAGCTCACTCATTACAGGACACGCTGAAGCTTTCTTT.

CDR3 sequence (DNA): TGTGCCAGAAGCTTGGCGCGGACTAGCGGGGGTGGCAATGAGCAGTTCTTC. Its translation: CARSLARTSGGGNEQFF. V gene TRBV5-3 combines with J gene TRBJ2-1; 13 bases fit TRBD2. TRBV5-3 is reported as an ORF; its role is uncertain. Trimming at V came to 0 bases and at J to 6 bases, leaving 6 bases not matched to a gene. There are 17 residues in the CDR3.

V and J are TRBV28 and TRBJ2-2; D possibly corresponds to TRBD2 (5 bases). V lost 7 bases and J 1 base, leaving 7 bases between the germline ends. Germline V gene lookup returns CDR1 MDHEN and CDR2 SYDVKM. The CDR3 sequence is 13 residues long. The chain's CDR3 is CASTGRNTGELFF. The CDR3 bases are TGTGCCAGCACGGGGAGGAACACCGGGGAGCTGTTTTTT.

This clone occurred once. The CDR3 region is CAISEEGPLYSPLHF. The CDR3 DNA reads as TGTGCCATCAGTGAGGAGGGACCGCTCTATTCACCCCTCCACTTT. The V gene is TRBV10-3, the J gene TRBJ1-6; D may be TRBD1 (5 bases). The V and J ends lost 2 bases and 8 bases respectively, with 13 bases between them. The CDR3 is 15 residues long. Per germline, CDR1 ENHRY and CDR2 SYGVKD.

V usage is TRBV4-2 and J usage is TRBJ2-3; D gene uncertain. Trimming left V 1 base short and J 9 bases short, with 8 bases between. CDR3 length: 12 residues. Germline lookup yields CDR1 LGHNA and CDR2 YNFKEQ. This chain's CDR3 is CASSQAGLTQYF. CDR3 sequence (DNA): TGTGCCAGCAGCCAAGCGGGTTTAACGCAGTATTTT.

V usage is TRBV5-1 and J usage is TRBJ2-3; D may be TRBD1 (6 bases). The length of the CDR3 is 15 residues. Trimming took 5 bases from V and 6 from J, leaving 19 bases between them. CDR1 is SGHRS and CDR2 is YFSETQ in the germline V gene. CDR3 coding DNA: TGCGCCAGCAGTCAGGGGACCCCCCCAACCGATACGCAGTATTTT. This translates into CASSQGTPPTDTQYF.

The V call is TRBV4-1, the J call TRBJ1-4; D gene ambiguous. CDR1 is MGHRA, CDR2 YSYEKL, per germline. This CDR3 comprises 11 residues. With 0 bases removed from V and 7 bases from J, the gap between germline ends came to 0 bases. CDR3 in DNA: TGCGCCAGCAGCCAAGATGAAAAACTGTTTTTT. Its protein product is CASSQDEKLFF.

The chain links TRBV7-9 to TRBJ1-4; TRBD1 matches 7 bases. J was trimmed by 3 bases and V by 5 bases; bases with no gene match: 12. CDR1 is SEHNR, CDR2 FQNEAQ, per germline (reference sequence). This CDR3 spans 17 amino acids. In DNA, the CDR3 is TGTGCCAGCAGCCCCCTGGGGCACAGGGGACCTAATGAAAAACTGTTTTTT. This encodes CASSPLGHRGPNEKLFF.

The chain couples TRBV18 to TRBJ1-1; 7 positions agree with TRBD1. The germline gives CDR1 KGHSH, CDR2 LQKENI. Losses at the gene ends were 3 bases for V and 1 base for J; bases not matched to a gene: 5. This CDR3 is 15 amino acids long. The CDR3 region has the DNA TGTGCCAGCTCACCCCCACAGGGGTCGAACACTGAAGCTTTCTTT. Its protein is CASSPPQGSNTEAFF.

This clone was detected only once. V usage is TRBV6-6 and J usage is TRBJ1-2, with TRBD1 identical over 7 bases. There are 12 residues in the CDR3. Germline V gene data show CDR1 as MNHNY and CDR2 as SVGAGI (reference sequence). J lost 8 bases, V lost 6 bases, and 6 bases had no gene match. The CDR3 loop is CASRRQGGGYTF. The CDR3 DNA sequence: TGTGCCAGCAGGCGACAGGGCGGGGGCTACACCTTC.